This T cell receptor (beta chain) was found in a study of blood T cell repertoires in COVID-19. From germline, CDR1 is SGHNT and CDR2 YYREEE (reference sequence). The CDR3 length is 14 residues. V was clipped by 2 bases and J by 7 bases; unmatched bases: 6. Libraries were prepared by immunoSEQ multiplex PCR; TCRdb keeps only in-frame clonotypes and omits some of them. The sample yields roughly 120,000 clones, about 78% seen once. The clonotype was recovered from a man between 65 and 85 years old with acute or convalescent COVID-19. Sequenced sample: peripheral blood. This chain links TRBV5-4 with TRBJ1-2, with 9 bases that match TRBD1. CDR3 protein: CASSLSGTGFGYTF. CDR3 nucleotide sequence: TGTGCCAGCAGCTTATCCGGGACAGGGTTTGGCTACACCTTC.